The entry below describes one T cell receptor (beta chain). Antigen specificity is unknown. This entry comes from a study of CD8+ T cells in alopecia areata. General study findings and limits: Sharing of TCRs across patients appeared less clear than in mice, possibly for HLA-related reasons. The study also sequences resident alphabeta T cells of normal skin in scalp samples.

PBMCs, the starting material, were the source of sorted CD4+ and CD8+ T cells. Reverse transcription of extracted RNA yielded cDNA, which provided the sequencing template. TCRdb keeps only in-frame clones here, not all; method: immunoSEQ multiplex PCR. The sample lists 95,000 to 120,000 clones, approximately 63% occurring once. From germline, CDR1 is MDHEN and CDR2 SYDVKM. V gave up 6 bases and J gave up 4 bases, with 18 bases separating them. This CDR3 is 15 amino acids long. This receptor was obtained from a human donor in good health. The sequenced material came from CD8+ T cells sorted from blood. The J gene is TRBJ2-5, the V gene TRBV28, with D possibly matching TRBD1 (5 bases). The CDR3 reads CASSPPLTGLETQYF. The CDR3 DNA is TGTGCCAGCAGCCCACCCTTAACAGGATTAGAGACCCAGTACTTC.